This entry concerns a single TCR beta chain. Its specificity is unknown. At one end the junction does not follow the germline gene, possibly because of a read error. These data belong to a study of cytomegalovirus exposure and HLA in healthy donors. Study-wide results and caveats: Later, an analysis found that TCR clusters from the first cohort tended to co-occur in the 120 or so validation repertoires.

Assay used: immunoSEQ multiplex PCR; TCRdb lists only in-frame clones, some missing. Among more than 150,000 clones listed, approximately 80% were seen once. Germline-derived CDR1 and CDR2 are MGHDK and SYGVNS. The CDR3 runs to 12 residues. This rearrangement joins TRBV25-1 to TRBJ2-3; maybe TRBD1 (5 bases). Sequences were obtained from PBMCs. The clonotype comes from a young man in good health and CMV-seropositive. The CDR3 DNA sequence: TGTGCCAGCAGGGAATCAGGGTATACGCAGTATTTT. It encodes CASRESGYTQYF.